These 28 T cell receptor beta chains came from one sample sequenced in a study of regulatory and conventional T cells in RAG deficiency. Genomic DNA came from blood conventional CD4+ T cells gated CD25-low CD127-high. Data came from immunoSEQ multiplex PCR; TCRdb stores just in-frame clones and leaves some out. The sample includes more than 40,000 clones, 90% of them seen just once. The data were also submitted as part of a second study, on regulatory T cells. From that paper: Amplification used 52 TRBV primers and 13 TRBJ primers.

The specimen was CD4+ effector T cells sorted from blood. These receptors were obtained from a human donor in good health.

The CDR3: CASSASGTTNEKLFF. As DNA, the CDR3 is TGTGCCAGCAGTGCCTCAGGGACGACTAATGAAAAACTGTTTTTT. The rearrangement uses TRBV28 and TRBJ1-4, with D possibly matching TRBD1 (5 bases). Germline loops: CDR1 MDHEN, CDR2 SYDVKM. Between the trimmed V and J ends, which lost 5 bases and 2 bases, there was a span of 12 bases. The CDR3 runs to 15 residues.

This clone was observed a few times. The CDR3 sequence is CASRPYRRQGEVDYGYTF. DNA for the CDR3: TGTGCCAGCAGACCCTATCGACGACAGGGTGAGGTCGACTATGGCTACACCTTC. The chain links TRBV27 to TRBJ1-2, with 7 bases fitting TRBD1. Germline CDR1 reads MNHEY; CDR2 reads SMNVEV (reference sequence). The CDR3 runs 18 residues. The ends lost 6 bases at V and 3 bases at J; junction bases unmatched: 19.

The J gene is TRBJ2-7, the V gene TRBV6-5; tentative D call: TRBD1 (6 bases). Trimming took 2 bases from V and 2 from J, leaving 16 bases between them. This CDR3 has 16 residues. Looked up from germline, CDR1 is MNHEY and CDR2 is SVGAGI. The CDR3 nucleotides read TGTGCCAGCAGTTACGACGGGATCGGGACAACCTACGAGCAGTACTTC. Its protein is CASSYDGIGTTYEQYF.

This clone was seen a single time. V and J are TRBV11-2 and TRBJ2-3, with 10 bases lining up with TRBD2. Losses at the gene ends were 1 base for V and 5 bases for J; bases not matched to a gene: 9. The CDR3 covers 17 residues. Germline V gene sequence: CDR1 SGHAT, CDR2 FQNNGV. As DNA, the CDR3 is TGTGCCAGCAGCTTAGGAGAGCGGGAGGGTTGGTTAGATACGCAGTATTTT. Translated: CASSLGEREGWLDTQYF.

As concerns this clone: The sample holds other DNA sequences that translate to the same CDR3. The chain employs TRBV18 and TRBJ2-3, with D unclear. This CDR3 is 12 amino acids long. V was cut by 6 bases and J by 0 bases, with 4 bases left in between. Germline V gene sequence: CDR1 KGHSH, CDR2 LQKENI. Here the CDR3 DNA reads TGTGCCAGCTCCCCGAGCACAGATACGCAGTATTTT. Amino acid sequence: CASSPSTDTQYF.

The chain combines TRBV21-1 with TRBJ2-2; the tabulated D call, TRBD2, remains unverified against the DNA. TRBV21-1 is tagged as a pseudogene. This CDR3 has 16 residues. The CDR3 DNA is TGTGCCAGCAGCAAAGCGGGCAGATCGGGGATCTGGGAGCTGTTTTTT. Encoded protein: CASSKAGRSGIWELFF.

The gene calls are TRBV5-1 and TRBJ2-7; the match to TRBD1 covers 7 bases. Germline values: CDR1 SGHRS, CDR2 YFSETQ. The CDR3 has 16 residues. Trimming took 4 bases from V and 1 from J; bases not matched to a gene: 11. The CDR3 sequence: CASSQSSGGESYEQYF. Here the CDR3 DNA reads TGCGCCAGCAGCCAGTCTTCAGGGGGAGAATCCTACGAGCAGTACTTC. The full variable domain, in which reference TRBV5-1 and TRBJ2-7 provide the parts outside the CDR3, is KAGVTQTPRYLIKTRGQQVTLSCSPISGHRSVSWYQQTPGQGLQFLFEYFSETQRNKGNFPGRFSGRQFSNSRSEMNVSTLELGDSALYLCASSQSSGGESYEQYFGPGTRLTVT.

The chain links TRBV14 to TRBJ1-4; 8 bases agree with TRBD1. The V and J ends lost 4 bases and 5 bases, in that order; junction bases with no gene match: 15. Germline loops: CDR1 SGHDN, CDR2 FVKESK. The CDR3 has 18 residues. The chain's CDR3 is CASSRAFGAGQENEKLFF. The CDR3, as DNA: TGTGCCAGCAGCCGAGCTTTCGGGGCGGGACAGGAGAATGAAAAACTGTTTTTT. Combining the CDR3 with reference TRBV14 and TRBJ1-4 gives the whole variable domain EAGVTQFPSHSVIEKGQTVTLRCDPISGHDNLYWYRRVMGKEIKFLLHFVKESKQDESGMPNNRFLAERTGGTYSTLKVQPAELEDSGVYFCASSRAFGAGQENEKLFFGSGTQLSVL.

This clone was observed a handful of times. V is TRBV9 and J is TRBJ1-3, with D tentatively TRBD1 (5 bases). The CDR3 has 15 amino acids. Trimming pared 6 bases from V and 0 bases from J, leaving 13 bases between. CDR1 SGDLS and CDR2 YYNGEE come from the germline V gene. CDR3 residues: CASIGGVSSGNTIYF. The CDR3 coding sequence is TGTGCCAGCATTGGGGGGGTGAGCTCTGGAAACACCATATATTTT.

CDR3 sequence reads: CATPGTRWEKLFF. CDR3 nucleotide sequence: TGTGCCACCCCGGGGACCCGGTGGGAAAAACTGTTTTTT. This chain links TRBV21-1 with TRBJ1-4. TRBV21-1 is termed a pseudogene. CDR3 length: 13 amino acids.

The chain carries TRBV19 and TRBJ1-1; no clear D gene. CDR3 length: 15 amino acids. V gave up 9 bases and J gave up 0 bases, with 17 bases separating them. The germline gives CDR1 LNHDA, CDR2 SQIVND (reference sequence). As DNA, the CDR3 is TGTGCCAGCCATGAATCCCCCCAAATGAACACTGAAGCTTTCTTT. It translates to CASHESPQMNTEAFF.

The CDR3 spells CAWSTGQGNIQYF. The CDR3 DNA is TGTGCCTGGAGTACTGGACAGGGAAACATTCAGTACTTC. The chain recombines TRBV30 with TRBJ2-4, with 8 bases aligning to TRBD1. This CDR3 has 13 amino acids. Unmatched junction bases numbered 3, after V lost 2 bases and J lost 6 bases. CDR1 is GTSNPN, CDR2 SVGIG, per germline (reference sequence).

The chain carries TRBV27 and TRBJ1-1, with a weak D call TRBD1 (5 bases). V lost 6 bases and J lost 1, with 15 bases in between. In germline, CDR1 is MNHEY, CDR2 SMNVEV (reference sequence). This CDR3 contains 15 residues. CDR3 protein: CASRVGGPANTEAFF. The CDR3 nucleotides read TGTGCCAGCAGGGTGGGGGGACCTGCGAACACTGAAGCTTTCTTT.

V gene TRBV19 combines with J gene TRBJ2-3; D is unresolved. This CDR3 region has 13 residues. CDR1 and CDR2 (germline): LNHDA, SQIVND (reference sequence). V lost 5 bases and J lost 1, with 7 bases in between. This CDR3 is CASSEGGTDTQYF. The CDR3 DNA reads TGTGCCAGTAGTGAAGGAGGCACAGATACGCAGTATTTT.

The gene calls are TRBV11-3 and TRBJ1-1; 7 bases map to TRBD1. The J segment lost 1 base and the V segment lost 1 base, leaving 3 bases of the junction unmatched. The CDR3 extends over 15 amino acids. The V gene's germline CDR1 is SGHNT and CDR2 YENEEA. The CDR3 loop is CASSLVEGANTEAFF. CDR3 sequence (DNA): TGTGCCAGCAGCTTAGTAGAGGGGGCGAACACTGAAGCTTTCTTT.

This clone was seen a handful of times. The chain combines TRBV5-6 with TRBJ1-2, with D possibly matching TRBD1 (6 bases). This CDR3 comprises 17 residues. Trimming pared 0 bases from V and 3 bases from J, leaving 18 bases between. CDR1 is SGHDT, CDR2 YYEEEE, per germline. The DNA of the CDR3 is TGTGCCAGCAGCTTGGCCGCGGCACAGGGCATCGACTATGGCTACACCTTC. Protein: CASSLAAAQGIDYGYTF.

The chain combines TRBV5-1 with TRBJ2-2; the D gene is possibly TRBD1 (6 bases). Germline CDR1 is SGHRS and CDR2 is YFSETQ. V lost 0 bases, J lost 4 bases, and 13 bases lay in between. The CDR3 has 16 amino acids. The CDR3 region is CASSLAGTSRTGELFF. DNA of the CDR3: TGCGCCAGCAGCTTGGCCGGGACATCACGCACCGGGGAGCTGTTTTTT.

The rearrangement uses TRBV2 and TRBJ1-2; D unresolved. The CDR3 is 16 residues long. Deletions cut 4 bases from V and 8 bases from J, with 23 bases between. The V gene's germline CDR1 is SNHLY and CDR2 FYNNEI. This CDR3 is CASSGNLRGGVGGYTF. Written as DNA, the CDR3 is TGTGCCAGCAGTGGCAACCTTCGGGGTGGCGTTGGAGGCTACACCTTC.

The chain has TRBV19 and TRBJ2-5, with D possibly TRBD1 on 6 matching bases. Trimming pared 1 base from V and 2 bases from J, leaving 11 bases between. Germline CDR1 is LNHDA and CDR2 is SQIVND (reference sequence). CDR3 length equals 15 residues. CDR3 coding DNA: TGTGCCAGTAGTATAGTGGGGACAAAACAAGAGACCCAGTACTTC. It yields the protein CASSIVGTKQETQYF.

This clone was seen a handful of times. The chain is built from TRBV7-9 and TRBJ1-4, with D uncertain. The ends were cut back, 1 base at V and 3 bases at J, with 9 bases in the middle. The CDR3 runs 15 residues. CDR1 is SEHNR and CDR2 is FQNEAQ in the germline V gene (reference sequence). This CDR3 is CASSLGVTANEKLFF. The CDR3 DNA is TGTGCCAGCAGCTTAGGAGTCACAGCTAATGAAAAACTGTTTTTT.

This chain connects TRBV30 to TRBJ1-1; a possible D gene is TRBD1 (5 bases). Germline CDR1 reads GTSNPN; CDR2 reads SVGIG (reference sequence). V lost 3 bases and J lost 6, with 20 bases in between. This CDR3 comprises 15 residues. The DNA for the CDR3 is TGTGCCTGGAGGGGGCGGATGCTCGGGTTCGCTGAAGCTTTCTTT. This translates into CAWRGRMLGFAEAFF.

This chain uses TRBV7-6 with TRBJ2-1; D is unclear. The V end was cut by 2 bases, the J end by 0 bases, with 8 bases between. Germline lookup yields CDR1 SGHVS and CDR2 FNYEAQ. The CDR3 has 15 amino acids. DNA for the CDR3: TGTGCCAGCAGCTTAATAGCAGACTCCTACAATGAGCAGTTCTTC. Protein sequence: CASSLIADSYNEQFF.

V usage is TRBV6-5 and J usage is TRBJ1-6; 7 bases are shared with TRBD1. CDR3 size: 14 residues. The junction had 5 bases not matched to a gene; V was cut back by 6 bases and J by 6 bases. CDR1 is MNHEY and CDR2 is SVGAGI in the germline V gene. The CDR3 DNA follows: TGTGCCAGCAGGGGGACAGCGGTTAATTCACCCCTCCACTTT. Translated: CASRGTAVNSPLHF.

The rearrangement links TRBV29-1 to TRBJ2-3; 7 bases match TRBD2. V was clipped by 4 bases and J by 1 base; unmatched bases: 17. The germline V gene has CDR1 SQVTM and CDR2 ANQGSEA. CDR3 size: 18 residues. CDR3 bases: TGCAGCGTTGTAGGACGGGGCGGGAGTATCCCTGGCACAGATACGCAGTATTTT. This translates into CSVVGRGGSIPGTDTQYF.

The chain carries TRBV11-2 and TRBJ2-3; 12 positions match TRBD1. CDR3 size: 19 residues. Germline V CDR1 and CDR2: SGHAT, FQNNGV. J was trimmed by 2 bases and V by 2 bases; bases with no gene match: 11. The CDR3 region is CASSLLAGTGGRVTDTQYF. Here the CDR3 DNA reads TGTGCCAGCAGCTTACTAGCTGGGACAGGGGGCCGGGTCACAGATACGCAGTATTTT.

This clone was seen a single time. The chain links TRBV5-1 to TRBJ2-5; the D is unclear. Gene TRBJ2-7 matches the end of the DNA better, so the J call may be wrong. This CDR3 region has 14 residues. The germline gives CDR1 SGHRS, CDR2 YFSETQ. For the CDR3, the DNA is TGCGCCAGCAGCTTGTTGGTCAGTACCTACGAGCAGTACTTC. This codes for CASSLLVSTYEQYF.

This rearrangement joins TRBV27 to TRBJ2-7; TRBD1 matches 8 bases. Germline V gene data show CDR1 as MNHEY and CDR2 as SMNVEV (reference sequence). The CDR3 runs to 15 residues. V lost 4 bases and J lost 3; bases outside the gene matches: 8. The CDR3 DNA follows: TGTGCCAGCAGTTCCCGCTCCGGACAGGGCTACGAGCAGTACTTC. Amino acid sequence: CASSSRSGQGYEQYF.

CDR3 loop: CASSPDRSPNTEAFF. DNA for the CDR3: TGTGCCAGCAGCCCGGACAGGAGTCCGAACACTGAAGCTTTCTTT. The chain has TRBV11-3 and TRBJ1-1, with 7 positions matching TRBD1. Germline values: CDR1 SGHNT, CDR2 YENEEA. With 5 bases clipped from V and 1 base from J, the junction kept 7 bases outside the gene matches. The CDR3 runs to 15 residues.